The rows below give T cell receptor beta chains drawn from one sample of a study of CD8+CD57+ T cells in acquired aplastic anemia. Each CDR3 protein is one row after TCRdb ran MiXCR on the reads. The sample comprises hundreds of thousands of distinct CDR3 sequences, around 68% of which are singletons, and 4% rests with the top ten. Sequencing was done on a sample of sorted CD4+, CD8+, or CD8+CD57+ T cells (not recorded which) from PBMCs. Receptors were obtained from a human donor in good health, serving as a control. Both conserved end residues are part of each CDR3. The D gene is left open where the match is weak. Where a row states a size, it is once, few, many or the class of an expanded clone; other rows omit it.

J gene	clone size	CDR3 length	D gene	V gene	CDR3 DNA	CDR3 protein
TRBJ1-4	-	14	-	TRBV7-9	TGTGCCAGCAGCTGCGAGACGGGGTATGAAAAACTGTTTTTT	CASSCETGYEKLFF
TRBJ1-1	many	18	-	TRBV6-6	TGTGCCAGCCAAACACGGCAGGGGAGATCTTTAGGTGGGTCTAAAGCTTTCTTT	CASQTRQGRSLGGSKAFF
TRBJ1-1	-	12	-	TRBV24-1	TGTGCCACCAGGGGGTCCGACACTGAAGCTTTCTTT	CATRGSDTEAFF
TRBJ2-1	-	16	TRBD1	TRBV12-3/TRBV12-4	TGTGCCAGCAGTTCGACGGACAGGGGGCAGTTAAGTGAGCAGTTCTTC	CASSSTDRGQLSEQFF
TRBJ2-7	-	11	-	TRBV2	TGTGCCAGCAGCTTAGGAGCGGAGGATTACTTC	CASSLGAEDYF
TRBJ1-1	-	13	-	TRBV7-2	TGTGCCAGCAGGACTGAGAGAAACACTGAAGCTTTCTTT	CASRTERNTEAFF
TRBJ2-1	many	14	TRBD2	TRBV30	TGTGCCTGGACCAGCGGGGGTTCCTACAATGAGCAGTTCTTC	CAWTSGGSYNEQFF
TRBJ1-3	many	18	TRBD1	TRBV7-9	TGTGCCAGCAGCCAGGGACAGTTGGGGATTTGGACTGGAAACACCATATATTTT	CASSQGQLGIWTGNTIYF
TRBJ1-5	-	15	-	TRBV6-1	TGTGCCAGCCAAGGGAAACAGGTGGGCTATCAGCCCCAGCATTTT	CASQGKQVGYQPQHF
TRBJ2-3	-	14	TRBD2	TRBV11-2	TGCGCCAGCAGTCCAGGAGTAGCGGGGGGTACGCAGTATTTT	CASSPGVAGGTQYF
TRBJ2-3	-	14	-	TRBV7-9	TGTGCCAGCAGCTCCCCTCGGGGCGCAGATACGCAGTATTTT	CASSSPRGADTQYF
TRBJ1-6	-	15	-	TRBV7-2	TGTGCCAGCAGCCGGGGGGACACTGATAATCCACCCCTCCACTTT	CASSRGDTDNPPLHF
TRBJ1-5	-	15	-	TRBV19	TGTGCCAGTAGTAGATGGAGGGATAGCAATCAGCCCCAGCATTTT	CASSRWRDSNQPQHF
TRBJ1-1	-	15	-	TRBV12-3/TRBV12-4	TGTGCCAGCAGCGCCCGCAGAGGCGGGGGCAGTGAAGCTTTCTTT	CASSARRGGGSEAFF
TRBJ1-2	-	14	-	TRBV7-2	TGTGCCTGGACCCTACCAGGAACCTACGAGCAGTACTTCTTC	CAWTLPGTYEQYFF
TRBJ2-5	-	15	TRBD2	TRBV25-1	TGTGCCAGCAGCCCAGCAGACCGGGGGGGCGGGACCCAGTACTTC	CASSPADRGGGTQYF
TRBJ1-5	-	14	-	TRBV10-3	TGTGCCATCAGTGAGTCCCTGGGCAATCAGCCCCAGCATTTT	CAISESLGNQPQHF
TRBJ2-6	many	13	-	TRBV20-1	TGCAGTGCCAGAGTCTCTGGGGCCAACGTCCTGACTTTC	CSARVSGANVLTF
TRBJ1-6	-	15	-	TRBV7-2	TGTGCCAGCAGCTTCGTGACAGGCCAAGAGACCCAGTTCCACTTT	CASSFVTGQETQFHF
TRBJ1-1	-	13	-	TRBV29-1	TGCAGCGTTGAGGACAGCTCAGGAACTGAAGCTTTCTTT	CSVEDSSGTEAFF
TRBJ2-6	-	16	-	TRBV4-2	TGTGCCAGCAGCCAAGATCTAAGCTCTGGGGCCAACGTCCTGACTTTC	CASSQDLSSGANVLTF
TRBJ2-3	many	14	-	TRBV5-1	TGCGCCAGCAGCTGGGCCGACAGAACAGATACGCAGTATTTT	CASSWADRTDTQYF
TRBJ2-7	once	14	-	TRBV7-3	TGTGCCAGCAGCTCCCCTCATGGTACCTGCGAGCAGTACTTC	CASSSPHGTCEQYF
TRBJ2-3	-	11	TRBD1	TRBV6-6	TGTGCCAGCAGTGGACAGGGGCCGCAGTATTTT	CASSGQGPQYF
TRBJ2-2	many	15	-	TRBV7-8	TGTGCCAGCAGCTTAGTTAGCGTGAACACCGGGGAGCTGTTTTTT	CASSLVSVNTGELFF
TRBJ2-1	-	15	TRBD2	TRBV19	TGTGCCAGTAGTATGGGACTAGCCTCGTTCAATGAGCAGTTCTTC	CASSMGLASFNEQFF
TRBJ1-4	many	13	TRBD1	TRBV4-3	TGCGCCAGCAGCTGGGACAGGAATGAAAAACTGTTTTTT	CASSWDRNEKLFF
TRBJ2-7	-	11	-	TRBV2	TGTGCCAGCAGGTGGGGGGAGGTGCAGTACTTC	CASRWGEVQYF
TRBJ1-6	many	14	TRBD1	TRBV20-1	TGCAGTGCTAGGGTCGGGACAGGCAATTCACCCCTCCACTTT	CSARVGTGNSPLHF
TRBJ1-5	few	16	-	TRBV5-1	TGCGCCAGCAGCCCGGGACTGACTGATAGCAATCAGCCCCAGCATTTT	CASSPGLTDSNQPQHF
TRBJ2-7	many	13	TRBD2	TRBV11-2	TGTGCCAGCCGCCTGGGGGGGTCCTACGAGCAGTACTTC	CASRLGGSYEQYF
TRBJ2-5	-	15	-	TRBV5-8	TGTGCCAGCAGCTCGCAGGGGTTACCTCAAGAGACCCAGTACTTC	CASSSQGLPQETQYF
TRBJ1-2	-	13	-	TRBV5-1	TGCAGCAGCAGCTTGGAAACTCGTGCGGGCTACACCTTC	CSSSLETRAGYTF
TRBJ2-3	-	15	-	TRBV12-5	TGTGCCAGTGGTTTCGGCGTTAGCGGCACAGATACGCAGTATTTT	CASGFGVSGTDTQYF
TRBJ1-1	-	14	-	TRBV7-8	TGTGCCAGCAGCTTACAGGAATTGAACACTGAAGCTTTCTTT	CASSLQELNTEAFF
TRBJ1-5	many	14	-	TRBV2	TGTGCCAGCAGTGGTAGGGAATACAATCAGCCCCAGCATTTT	CASSGREYNQPQHF
TRBJ2-7	many	13	TRBD1	TRBV29-1	TGCAGCGCGCTGGGACAGGGGGAATACGAGCAGTACTTC	CSALGQGEYEQYF
TRBJ1-1	-	14	-	TRBV20-1	TGCAGCGCTGGTCTCGGGGGGGCCTCAACTGAAGCTTTCTTT	CSAGLGGASTEAFF
TRBJ1-4	-	15	-	TRBV7-2	TGTGCCACCAGCAAAGAGAGCAGGGATGGATCTGGAAACTTTTTT	CATSKESRDGSGNFF
TRBJ2-3	-	15	TRBD2	TRBV10-3	TGTGCCAGCTTCGGCGGGAGGCTTAGCACAGATACGCAGTATTTT	CASFGGRLSTDTQYF
TRBJ2-3	once	14	-	TRBV15	TGTGCCAGCAGCGTAGGCGAGGACCGCGATAAGCAGTATTTT	CASSVGEDRDKQYF
TRBJ2-7	many	15	TRBD2	TRBV19	TGTGCCAGTAGTATTATCGCTAGCGGGACGGACGAGCAGTACTTC	CASSIIASGTDEQYF
TRBJ1-1	-	15	-	TRBV6-5	TGTGCCAGCAACCTCCGTGGGGGCCGGAACACTGAAGCTTTCTTT	CASNLRGGRNTEAFF
TRBJ2-3	few	16	TRBD2	TRBV5-8	TGTGCCAGCAGCCATAAAGCGGGGGAGAACACAGATACGCAGTATTTT	CASSHKAGENTDTQYF
TRBJ2-5	-	13	-	TRBV11-3	TGTGCCAGCGAGCCATCCCGGGCAGAGACCCAGTACTTC	CASEPSRAETQYF
TRBJ2-7	-	14	-	TRBV7-2	-	CASSFAGGAEEFFF